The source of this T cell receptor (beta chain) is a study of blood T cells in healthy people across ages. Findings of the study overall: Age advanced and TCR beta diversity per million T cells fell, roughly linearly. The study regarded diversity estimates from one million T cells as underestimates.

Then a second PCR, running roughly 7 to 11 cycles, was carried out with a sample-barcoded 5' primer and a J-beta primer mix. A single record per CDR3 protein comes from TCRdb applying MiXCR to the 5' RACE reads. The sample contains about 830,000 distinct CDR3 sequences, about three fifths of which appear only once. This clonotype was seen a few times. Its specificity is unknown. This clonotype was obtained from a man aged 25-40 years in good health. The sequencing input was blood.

This chain's CDR3 is CAWSERGLAKNIQYF. CDR3 DNA sequence: TGTGCCTGGAGTGAGCGGGGTCTAGCCAAAAACATTCAGTACTTC. The J gene is TRBJ2-4, the V gene TRBV30; 7 bases are shared with TRBD2. With 1 base clipped from V and 0 bases from J, the junction kept 3 bases outside the gene matches. Per the germline V gene, CDR1 is GTSNPN and CDR2 is SVGIG (reference sequence). This CDR3 has 15 amino acids.